This entry concerns a single TCR beta chain. This sample is drawn from a study of blood T cell repertoires in COVID-19. This CDR3 is built from 14 residues. Trimming at V came to 4 bases and at J to 2 bases, leaving 4 bases not matched to a gene. Germline CDR1 reads LGHDT; CDR2 reads YNNKEL (reference sequence). TCRdb's copy holds only in-frame clones and misses some; the assay was immunoSEQ multiplex PCR. The sample includes over 120,000 clones, roughly 79% of them seen just once. Sequenced sample: PBMCs or T cells enriched from blood (not recorded which). The rearrangement joins TRBV3-1 (or the pseudogene TRBV3-2) to TRBJ2-7; 8 bases are a match to TRBD2. The origin of this receptor is a woman aged 50 to 60 who had recovered from COVID-19. CDR3 region: CASSRSGSTYEQYF. The CDR3 nucleotides read TGTGCCAGCAGCCGAAGCGGGAGTACCTACGAGCAGTACTTC.